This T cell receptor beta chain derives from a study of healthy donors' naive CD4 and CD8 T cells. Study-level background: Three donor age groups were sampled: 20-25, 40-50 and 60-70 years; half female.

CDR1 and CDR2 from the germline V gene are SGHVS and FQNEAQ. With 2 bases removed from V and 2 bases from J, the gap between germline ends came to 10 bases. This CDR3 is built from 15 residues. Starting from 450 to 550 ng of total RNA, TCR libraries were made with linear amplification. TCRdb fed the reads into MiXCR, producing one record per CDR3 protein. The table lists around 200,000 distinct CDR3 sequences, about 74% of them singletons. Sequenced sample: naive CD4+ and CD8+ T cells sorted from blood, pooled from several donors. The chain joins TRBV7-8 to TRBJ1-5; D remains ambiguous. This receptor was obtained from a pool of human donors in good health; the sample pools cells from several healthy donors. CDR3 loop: CASSLRRGGNQPQHF. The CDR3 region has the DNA TGTGCCAGCAGCTTACGACGGGGAGGCAATCAGCCCCAGCATTTT. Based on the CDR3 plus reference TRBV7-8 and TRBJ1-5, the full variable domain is GAGVSQSPRYKVAKRGQDVALRCDPISGHVSLFWYQQALGQGPEFLTYFQNEAQLDKSGLPSDRFFAERPEGSVSTLKIQRTQQEDSAVYLCASSLRRGGNQPQHFGDGTRLSIL.